The 3 T cell receptor beta chains given below trace back to one sample, sequenced in a study of CD8 T cells in Susac syndrome. RNA totalling 0.5 to 1 ug underwent reverse transcription with random hexamers. One entry per CDR3 protein results from TCRdb running MiXCR on the immunoSEQ multiplex PCR reads. The sample has about 2,600 distinct CDR3 sequences, over 65% seen once; the top ten hold 19%. The memory subsets used in TEMRA sorting were defined through staining for CD27 and CD45RA. The sample consisted of CD8+ TEMRA cells from PBMCs. Subset meaning: FACS-sorted terminally differentiated effector memory CD8+ T cells re-expressing CD45RA (CD8+ TEMRA). These receptors were taken from a human donor with Susac syndrome.

In its sample, this clonotype was seen once. J is TRBJ1-2 and V is TRBV7-9; unclear D gene. The CDR3 contains 12 residues. Germline CDR1 is SEHNR and CDR2 is FQNEAQ (reference sequence). The V end was cut by 0 bases, the J end by 2 bases, with 1 base between. CDR3 sequence reads: CASSLANYGYTF. The CDR3 bases are TGTGCCAGCAGCTTAGCCAACTATGGCTACACCTTC. Full variable domain (missing parts from reference TRBV7-9 and TRBJ1-2): DTGVSQNPRHKITKRGQNVTFRCDPISEHNRLYWYRQTLGQGPEFLTYFQNEAQLEKSRLLSDRFSAERPKGSFSTLEIQRTEQGDSAMYLCASSLANYGYTFGSGTRLTVV.

The chain links TRBV28 to TRBJ1-5, with D maybe TRBD1 (6 bases). This CDR3 comprises 18 residues. V lost 2 bases, J lost 0 bases, and 17 bases lay in between. Germline CDR1 is MDHEN and CDR2 is SYDVKM. CDR3 loop: CASSLDQGWDNSNQPQHF. CDR3 bases: TGTGCCAGCAGTTTAGACCAGGGCTGGGACAATAGCAATCAGCCCCAGCATTTT.

The chain links TRBV12-3 or TRBV12-4 to TRBJ2-3; no reliable D call. Trimming removed 5 bases from V and 2 bases from J, with 11 bases in between. The CDR3 is 14 residues long. CDR3 sequence: CASSAAELTDTQYF. Here the CDR3 DNA reads TGTGCCAGCAGTGCAGCTGAGCTCACAGATACGCAGTATTTT.